This T cell receptor beta chain stems from a study of memory CD4+ T cells and cytomegalovirus serostatus. Study results and limitations: 67 of 164 known CMV-associated TCRbeta sequences appeared in CD4+ memory.

Original processing notes: Out-of-frame sequences were removed, leaving roughly 2,200,000 distinct TCRbeta sequences. Sequencing was performed with immunoSEQ multiplex PCR; in TCRdb, only in-frame clones are kept and a portion is missing. V and J calls plus clone size are reproduced from that table; the DNA served to infer D and trimming. In the table there are fewer than 50,000 clones, 70% to 80% of which are singletons. Trimming took 4 bases from V and 0 from J, leaving 14 bases between them. The germline V gene has CDR1 SGHRS and CDR2 YFSETQ. CDR3 length equals 15 residues. Single viable CD3+CD4+CD8-CD45RO+ cells were sorted as the memory CD4+ T cells. This clone has just one count. Its cognate antigen is unknown.

This receptor was obtained from an adult in good health and CMV-seronegative. V usage is TRBV5-1 and J usage is TRBJ2-7; D is perhaps TRBD1 or TRBD2 (5 bases each). The sample comprised memory CD4+ T cells from blood. The chain's CDR3 is CASSVGDGSSYEQYF. In nucleotides, the CDR3 is TGCGCCAGCAGCGTCGGGGACGGAAGCTCCTACGAGCAGTACTTC.